The 18 T cell receptor beta chains in this list originate from one sample, sequenced in a study of vaccination and CD4 T cells after COVID-19. No antigen has been assigned to these receptors. Cultured CD4+ T-cell DNA underwent Oncomine TCR Beta short-read sequencing. Each CDR3 protein gets one entry after TCRdb re-called the PCR reads with MiXCR. The table has fewer than 20,000 distinct CDR3 sequences, approximately 28% seen once; the top ten hold about 15%. Treatment defined: roughly 11-day PBMC culture with coronavirus spike peptide pools or control peptides (ViraFEST assay). Source material: cultured CD4+ T cells from blood. The receptors originated from a human donor with COVID-19.

The chain links TRBV4-2 to TRBJ1-4; 9 nucleotides align to TRBD1. The ends lost 1 base at V and 12 bases at J; junction bases unmatched: 12. The CDR3 consists of 16 residues. The germline V gene has CDR1 LGHNA and CDR2 YNFKEQ. CDR3 residues: CASSQAEGQGIGELFF. In DNA, the CDR3 is TGTGCCAGCAGCCAAGCCGAGGGACAGGGTATAGGAGAACTGTTTTTT.

V usage is TRBV20-1 and J usage is TRBJ2-3, with a weak D call TRBD1 (5 bases). CDR1 is DFQATT and CDR2 is SNEGSKA in the germline V gene (reference sequence). V gave up 7 bases and J gave up 4 bases, with 15 bases separating them. The CDR3 is 13 amino acids. The CDR3 coding sequence is TGCAGTGGTCTGCAGGGAAAATCAGATACGCAGTATTTT. Protein: CSGLQGKSDTQYF.

This chain joins TRBV6-1 and TRBJ2-1; TRBD2 is a possible D gene (6 bases). V dropped 4 bases and J dropped 10 bases, with 11 bases sitting between them. This CDR3 has 12 amino acids. In germline, CDR1 is MNHNS, CDR2 SASEGT. CDR3 sequence (DNA): TGTGCCAGCAGTGTGGGTGGGGGGGAGCAGTTCTTC. It yields the protein CASSVGGGEQFF.

This clonotype was counted only a few times. This CDR3 reads CASSLGTTMGTDTQYF. In nucleotides, the CDR3 is TGTGCCAGCAGTCTCGGGACCACCATGGGGACAGATACGCAGTATTTT. This rearrangement joins TRBV27 to TRBJ2-3; D tentatively fits TRBD1 or TRBD2 (5 bases each). Trimming pared 5 bases from V and 3 bases from J, leaving 18 bases between. The germline V gene has CDR1 MNHEY and CDR2 SMNVEV (reference sequence). The CDR3 consists of 16 residues.

The chain is built from TRBV12-3 or TRBV12-4 and TRBJ2-1, with TRBD1 as a possible D gene (5 bases). The germline V and J ends were trimmed by 6 bases and 1 base, with 16 bases remaining between them. This CDR3 spans 16 amino acids. The CDR3 DNA is TGTGCCAGCAGCCCAAGGCCAGGGTTTTCCTACAATGAGCAGTTCTTC. Amino acids: CASSPRPGFSYNEQFF.

The chain has TRBV12-3 or TRBV12-4 and TRBJ1-2; D ambiguous. V lost 0 bases and J lost 7, with 12 bases in between. CDR3 size: 14 residues. The CDR3 DNA reads as TGTGCCAGCAGTTTAGCCTACCGGCGAGTTGGCTACACCTTC. Translating it yields CASSLAYRRVGYTF.

This clonotype was counted a few times. CDR3 sequence reads: CASSLGFVGGRSPLHF. CDR3 sequence (DNA): TGTGCCAGCAGTTTAGGGTTCGTAGGGGGCCGTTCACCCCTCCACTTT. This sequence joins TRBV12-3 or TRBV12-4 and TRBJ1-6, with 7 bases that match TRBD1. This CDR3 is 16 amino acids long. V lost 1 base to trimming and J lost 9 bases; unmatched junction nucleotides: 9.

The chain couples TRBV2 to TRBJ1-6; D unclear. The CDR3 has 15 amino acids. The V gene's germline CDR1 is SNHLY and CDR2 FYNNEI. The V gene lost 8 bases and the J gene lost 0 bases, with 11 bases spanning the gap. The CDR3 loop is CASGPPSSYNSPLHF. The CDR3 nucleotides are TGTGCCAGCGGGCCCCCGAGCTCCTATAATTCACCCCTCCACTTT.

This clonotype has a handful of counts. The chain links TRBV6-1 to TRBJ2-5; D is unclear. The germline gives CDR1 MNHNS, CDR2 SASEGT. The V end lost 6 bases, the J end lost 6 bases, and 5 bases lay between the germline ends. The CDR3 has 10 residues. CDR3 loop: CASRHQTQYF. The CDR3 region has the DNA TGTGCCAGCAGACATCAGACCCAGTACTTC.

The chain is built from TRBV7-2 and TRBJ1-2; a weak D match, TRBD1 (5 bases). This CDR3 has 15 residues. Looked up from germline, CDR1 is SGHTA and CDR2 is FQGNSA. The V and J ends lost 3 bases and 2 bases respectively, with 13 bases between them. This chain's CDR3 is CASSFIERGNYGYTF. As DNA, the CDR3 is TGTGCCAGCAGCTTCATTGAACGGGGGAACTATGGCTACACCTTC.

This sequence joins TRBV7-9 and TRBJ2-3; TRBD2 agrees at 12 bases. V gave up 4 bases and J gave up 7 bases; unmatched junction bases: 3. This CDR3 spans 14 amino acids. CDR1 SEHNR and CDR2 FQNEAQ come from the germline V gene (reference sequence). The CDR3 DNA reads as TGTGCCAGCAGCTCGGGACTAGCGGGTTATACGCAGTATTTT. This encodes CASSSGLAGYTQYF.

The CDR3 sequence is CASSLMGRAVINEQFF. DNA for the CDR3: TGTGCCAGCAGCTTAATGGGCAGGGCGGTTATCAATGAGCAGTTCTTC. J is TRBJ2-1 and V is TRBV7-3; D possibly corresponds to TRBD1 (5 bases). V was clipped by 1 base and J by 6 bases, with 16 bases between them. The CDR3 is 16 amino acids. Germline lookup yields CDR1 SGHTA and CDR2 FQGTGA.

The chain employs TRBV2 and TRBJ1-5; 9 nucleotides match TRBD1. Germline loops: CDR1 SNHLY, CDR2 FYNNEI. The CDR3 runs 14 residues. With V trimmed by 4 bases and J by 6 bases, 4 bases remained unmatched. CDR3 in amino acids: CASSGGQGSQPQHF. The DNA of the CDR3 is TGTGCCAGCAGTGGGGGACAGGGAAGTCAGCCCCAGCATTTT.

The chain combines TRBV11-3 with TRBJ1-2, with D uncertain. V gave up 1 base and J gave up 2 bases, with 8 bases separating them. This CDR3 contains 14 residues. Germline-derived CDR1 and CDR2 are SGHNT and YENEEA. CDR3 protein: CASSLGTANYGYTF. The DNA of the CDR3 is TGTGCCAGCAGCTTAGGGACGGCCAACTATGGCTACACCTTC.

This clonotype was recorded a few times. V usage is TRBV11-2 and J usage is TRBJ1-6; 8 bases align to TRBD1. The ends lost 3 bases at V and 7 bases at J; junction bases unmatched: 5. The CDR3 totals 15 residues. CDR1 SGHAT and CDR2 FQNNGV come from the germline V gene. In DNA form, the CDR3 reads TGTGCCAGCAGCTTTTTACAGGGGGGGAATTCACCCCTCCACTTT. This gives the protein CASSFLQGGNSPLHF. Looking up the rest from reference TRBV11-2 and TRBJ1-6 gives the full variable domain: EAGVAQSPRYKIIEKRQSVAFWCNPISGHATLYWYQQILGQGPKLLIQFQNNGVVDDSQLPKDRFSAERLKGVDSTLKIQPAKLEDSAVYLCASSFLQGGNSPLHFGNGTRLTVT.

This clonotype was seen a few times. The J gene is TRBJ1-6, the V gene TRBV19; perhaps TRBD1 as D (5 bases). The CDR3 sequence is 15 residues long. V lost 7 bases, J lost 11 bases, and 21 bases lay in between. Germline CDR1 and CDR2: LNHDA and SQIVND (reference sequence). The CDR3 loop is CASTRLSQGGTPLHF. The CDR3, as DNA: TGTGCCAGTACCCGGCTGAGCCAGGGAGGAACACCCCTCCACTTT.

This rearrangement joins TRBV28 to TRBJ2-5; either TRBD1 or TRBD2 may fit D (6 bases each). This CDR3 comprises 13 residues. Germline V gene data show CDR1 as MDHEN and CDR2 as SYDVKM. Trimming pared 5 bases from V and 5 bases from J, leaving 12 bases between. The CDR3 DNA follows: TGTGCCAGCAGTGTAACAGGGAGGGAGACCCAGTACTTC. Translating gives CASSVTGRETQYF.

A few counts support this clonotype. The rearrangement uses TRBV6-5 and TRBJ1-5; D may be TRBD1 (5 bases). Per germline, CDR1 MNHEY and CDR2 SVGAGI. The CDR3 sequence is 16 residues long. V was cut by 8 bases and J by 7 bases, with 24 bases left in between. The CDR3 sequence: CASGWLISGGIQPQHF. CDR3 coding DNA: TGTGCCAGCGGTTGGTTAATTTCGGGGGGTATACAGCCCCAGCATTTT.